This entry concerns a single T cell receptor beta chain. This clonotype has more than one count but fewer than ten. It lacks a known antigen. Base-call qualities are not available, and no considerably larger clone is one nucleotide away. This sample was taken from a study of T-cell memory formation after mild COVID-19 (dated by TCRdb to 2020 to 2022). Regarding the study in general: Most TCR sequence clusters were specific to one of the two donors. T-cell clones expanding and contracting after mild COVID-19 in a couple of donors were tracked by longitudinal TCRalpha and TCRbeta repertoire sequencing. Two young, previously healthy adult volunteers, one female and one male, were included in the cohort. Overall results and qualifications from the work: Contracting CD4+ clones were found mainly in CM and EM memory subsets, while CD8+ clones were enriched in EMRA. The second-wave clones that peaked on day 37 were not confirmed to be SARS-CoV-2 specific. Clones that contracted from day 15 to 85 showed balanced CD4/CD8 phenotypes, whereas a second wave of clones that expanded from day 15 to 37 leaned towards CD4+. Only a couple of mild cases were covered by the study, and larger cohorts that include severe cases with pre-infection samples were considered necessary. Some responding clones were detected in pre-infection memory, suggesting pre-existing cross-reactive memory T cells joined the SARS-CoV-2 response.

PBMCs were isolated by Ficoll-Paque density gradient centrifugation. V was cut back by 5 bases and J by 2 bases, leaving a gap of 15 bases between them. The germline V gene yields SGHTA for CDR1 and FQGNSA for CDR2. The cysteine opens and the phenylalanine closes a CDR3 of 15 amino acids. Only CDR3 DNA is held: 45 bases, read in frame from base 1. The run used an Illumina NovaSeq 6000. Using 5'RACE with constant-segment primers, TCRalpha and TCRbeta cDNA libraries were constructed, with sample barcodes and unique molecular identifiers added in the process. Trizol reagent was used to extract RNA from every sample. Amplification of the libraries took two PCR steps, and the second step added a second sample barcode plus Illumina TruSeq adapters. The libraries were sequenced on an Illumina NovaSeq using 2 x 150 bp paired-end reads. In the authors' own workflow: With migec v1.2.7, reads were demultiplexed and then collapsed into UMI-guided consensus sequences. Using mixcr v2.1.11, UMI consensuses were aligned to TRA and TRB V and J templates and then assembled into clonotypes. Expanded or contracted clonotypes were those called significant by both edgeR and NoisET, with noise models trained on biological replicates. For edgeR calls, the thresholds were a false discovery rate-adjusted p below 0.01 and a log2 fold-change of 1. PCA with hierarchical clustering of max-normalized trajectories of the 1000 most abundant clonotypes was used as exploratory dynamics analysis. Separately sequenced CD4+ and CD8+ repertoires were used to assign a CD4 or CD8 phenotype to each responding clone. The public reads were reprocessed in TCRdb via fastp at Q25 and MiXCR, keeping in-frame beta chains. Each entry is one CDR3 protein sequence, shown with its most common DNA and genes. The V and J calls follow TCRdb's processing rather than the paper's. The sample contains approximately 200,000 distinct CDR3 sequences, 16% of them found a single time. Roughly 2.1% of the sample comes from the top ten.

The clonotype originates from an adult woman who had mild COVID-19 (a few samples of this study predate the infection). The sample titles of this study are shuffled in the database, so cell type and time point are left out; the donor was told from shared clones. The receptor chain draws on TRBV7-2 and TRBJ2-5; matching of 6 bases hints at TRBD1 as the D gene. Sequencing was performed on PBMCs or a T cell subset sorted from them (not recorded which). The DNA sequence is as follows: TGTGCCAGCAGCACCTCAACAGGACAGCAAGAGACCCAGTACTTC. Its coded protein is CASSTSTGQQETQYF.